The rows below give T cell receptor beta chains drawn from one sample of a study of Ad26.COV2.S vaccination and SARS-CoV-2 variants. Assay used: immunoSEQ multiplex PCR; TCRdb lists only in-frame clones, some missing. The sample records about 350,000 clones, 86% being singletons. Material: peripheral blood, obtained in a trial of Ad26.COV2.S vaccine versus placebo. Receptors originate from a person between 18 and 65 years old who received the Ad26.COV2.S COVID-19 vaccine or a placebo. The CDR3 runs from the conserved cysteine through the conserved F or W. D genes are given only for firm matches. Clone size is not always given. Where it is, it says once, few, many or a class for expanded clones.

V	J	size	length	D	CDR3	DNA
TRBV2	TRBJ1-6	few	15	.	CASRTLSSYNSPLHF	TGTGCCAGCAGGACGCTGAGCTCCTATAATTCACCCCTCCACTTT
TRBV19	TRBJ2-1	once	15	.	CASSIHHLKAGEQFF	TGTGCCAGTAGCATCCATCACCTTAAGGCGGGGGAGCAGTTCTTC
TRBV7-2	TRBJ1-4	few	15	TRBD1	CASSRRTGIGEKLFF	TGTGCCAGCAGCCGGCGGACAGGGATAGGGGAAAAACTGTTTTTT
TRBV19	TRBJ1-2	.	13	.	CASSIVQGYGYTF	TGTGCCAGTAGTATCGTCCAGGGCTATGGCTACACCTTC
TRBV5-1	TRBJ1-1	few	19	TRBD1	CASSLDARRQGDWSTEAFF	TGCGCCAGCAGCTTGGATGCCAGGCGTCAGGGGGACTGGAGCACTGAAGCTTTCTTT
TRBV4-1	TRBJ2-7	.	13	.	CASSLIGVGEQYF	TGCGCCAGCAGCCTTATTGGGGTGGGCGAGCAGTACTTC
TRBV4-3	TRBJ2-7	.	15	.	CASSQDQGEAWEQYF	TGCGCCAGCAGCCAAGATCAGGGAGAGGCTTGGGAGCAGTACTTC
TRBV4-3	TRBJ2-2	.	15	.	CASSQVIGMGGELFF	TGCGCCAGCAGCCAAGTCATAGGGATGGGCGGGGAGCTGTTTTTT
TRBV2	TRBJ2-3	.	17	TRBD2	CASVSLTSGASTDTQYF	TGTGCCAGCGTTTCCCTCACTAGCGGAGCTAGCACAGATACGCAGTATTTT
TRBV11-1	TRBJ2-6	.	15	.	CASRHVSSGANVLTF	TGTGCCAGCAGACATGTGTCCTCTGGGGCCAACGTCCTGACTTTC
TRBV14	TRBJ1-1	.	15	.	CASSQDIFPQTEAFF	TGTGCCAGCAGCCAAGATATTTTCCCTCAGACTGAAGCTTTCTTT
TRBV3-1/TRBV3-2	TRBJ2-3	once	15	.	CASSRGRSSTDTQYF	TGTGCCAGCAGCCGGGGGCGCTCCAGCACAGATACGCAGTATTTT
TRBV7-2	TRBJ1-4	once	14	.	CASSSPPGNEKLFF	TGTGCCAGCAGCTCCCCCCCAGGGAATGAAAAACTGTTTTTT
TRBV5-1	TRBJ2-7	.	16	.	CASSLSVEYSSYEQYF	TGCGCCAGCAGCTTGTCAGTTGAGTATAGCTCCTACGAGCAGTACTTC
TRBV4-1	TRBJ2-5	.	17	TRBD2	CASSNRGGEAYQETQYF	TGCGCCAGCAGCAACCGTGGGGGGGAGGCCTACCAAGAGACCCAGTACTTC
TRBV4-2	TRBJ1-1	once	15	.	CASSQEGRPNTEAFF	TGTGCCAGCAGCCAAGAGGGACGACCGAACACTGAAGCTTTCTTT
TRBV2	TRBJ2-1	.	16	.	CASTQEGGKTYNEQFF	TGTGCCAGCACCCAAGAGGGGGGGAAGACCTACAATGAGCAGTTCTTC
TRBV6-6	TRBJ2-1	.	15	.	CASSSGLSSYNEQFF	TGTGCCAGCAGCAGCGGGTTAAGCTCCTACAATGAGCAGTTCTTC
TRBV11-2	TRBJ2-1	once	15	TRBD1	CASSLMGQEYNEQFF	TGTGCCAGCAGCTTAATGGGACAGGAGTACAATGAGCAGTTCTTC
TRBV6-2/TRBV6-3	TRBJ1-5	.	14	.	CASSYVGVNQPQHF	TGTGCCAGCAGTTATGTTGGGGTCAATCAGCCCCAGCATTTT
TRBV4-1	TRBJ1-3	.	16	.	CASSHPRGGSGNTIYF	TGCGCCAGCAGCCACCCCCGGGGGGGTTCTGGAAACACCATATATTTT
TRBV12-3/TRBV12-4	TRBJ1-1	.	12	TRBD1	CASRGTGGEAFF	TGTGCCAGCAGAGGGACAGGGGGCGAAGCTTTCTTT
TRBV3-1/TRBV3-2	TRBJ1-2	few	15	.	CASSQDGGLGYGYTF	TGTGCCAGCAGCCAAGATGGGGGATTGGGCTATGGCTACACCTTC
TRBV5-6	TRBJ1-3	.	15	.	CASSLGLPSGNTIYF	TGTGCCAGCAGCTTGGGACTCCCCTCTGGAAACACCATATATTTT
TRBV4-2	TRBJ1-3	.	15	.	CASSQDRTPGNTIYF	TGTGCCAGCAGCCAAGATCGTACACCCGGAAACACCATATATTTT
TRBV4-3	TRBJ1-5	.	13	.	CASSLGGGKPQHF	TGCGCCAGCAGCCTCGGGGGGGGGAAGCCCCAGCATTTT
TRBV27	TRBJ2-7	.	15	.	CASSFYLAARGEQYF	TGTGCCAGCAGTTTTTATCTAGCTGCACGGGGCGAGCAGTACTTC
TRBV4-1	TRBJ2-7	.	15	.	CASSQDDRSDYEQYF	TGCGCCAGCAGCCAAGATGATAGATCCGACTACGAGCAGTACTTC
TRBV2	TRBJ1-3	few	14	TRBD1	CASSGQGAGNTIYF	TGTGCCAGCAGTGGACAGGGGGCTGGAAACACCATATATTTT
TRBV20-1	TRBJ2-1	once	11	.	CSATAGNEQFF	TGCAGTGCTACCGCAGGCAATGAGCAGTTCTTC
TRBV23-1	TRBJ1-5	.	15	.	CASSQTREGVQPQHF	TGCGCCAGCAGTCAAACCCGAGAGGGGGTTCAGCCCCAGCATTTT
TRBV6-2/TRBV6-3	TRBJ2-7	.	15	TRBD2	CASSYSLAVTYEQYF	TGTGCCAGCAGTTACTCACTAGCGGTGACCTACGAGCAGTACTTC
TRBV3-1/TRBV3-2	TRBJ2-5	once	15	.	CASSQENRRQETQYF	TGTGCCAGCAGCCAAGAAAATAGGCGGCAAGAGACCCAGTACTTC
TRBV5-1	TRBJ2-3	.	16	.	CASRRVSQGRSDTQYF	TGCGCCAGCAGGAGGGTCTCACAGGGCAGGTCCGATACGCAGTATTTT
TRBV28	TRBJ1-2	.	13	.	CASTPPREYGYTF	TGTGCCAGCACCCCACCGAGGGAGTATGGCTACACCTTC
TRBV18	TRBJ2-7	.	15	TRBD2	CASSPELAGSYEQYF	TGTGCCAGCTCACCAGAACTAGCGGGAAGCTACGAGCAGTACTTC
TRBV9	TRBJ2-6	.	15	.	CASSVDFTGANVLTF	TGTGCCAGCAGCGTAGATTTCACTGGGGCCAACGTCCTGACTTTC
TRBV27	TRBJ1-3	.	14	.	CASSHREGANTIYF	TGTGCCAGCAGCCATCGGGAGGGAGCAAACACCATATATTTT
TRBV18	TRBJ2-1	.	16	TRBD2	CASSPPGLAGGNEQFF	TGTGCCAGCTCACCGCCGGGACTAGCGGGGGGGAATGAGCAGTTCTTC
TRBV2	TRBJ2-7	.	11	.	CASSEIGEQYF	TGTGCCAGCAGTGAAATCGGGGAGCAGTACTTC
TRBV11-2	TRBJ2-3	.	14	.	CASSFRHFTDTQYF	TGTGCCAGCAGCTTTCGACACTTCACAGATACGCAGTATTTT
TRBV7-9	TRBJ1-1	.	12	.	CASSTSRTEAFF	TGTGCCAGCAGCACCTCGAGGACTGAAGCTTTCTTT
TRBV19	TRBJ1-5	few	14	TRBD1	CASSLSQGNQPQHF	TGTGCCAGTAGTCTCTCACAGGGGAATCAGCCCCAGCATTTT
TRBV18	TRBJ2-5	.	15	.	CASSPLVTVQETQYF	TGTGCCAGCTCACCACTTGTGACGGTACAAGAGACCCAGTACTTC
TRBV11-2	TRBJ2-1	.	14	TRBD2	CASSSPSGYNEQFF	TGTGCCAGCAGCTCACCTAGCGGCTACAATGAGCAGTTCTTC
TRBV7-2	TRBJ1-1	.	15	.	CASSFEMGLATEAFF	TGTGCCAGCAGCTTTGAAATGGGACTGGCCACTGAAGCTTTCTTT
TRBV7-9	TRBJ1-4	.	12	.	CASSPGGEKLFF	TGTGCCAGCAGCCCGGGTGGTGAAAAACTGTTTTTT
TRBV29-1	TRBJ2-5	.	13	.	CSGCVGSQETQYF	TGCAGCGGGTGCGTGGGATCCCAAGAGACCCAGTACTTC
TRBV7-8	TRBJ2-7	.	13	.	CASSGRLSYEQYF	TGTGCCAGCAGCGGCCGGTTGTCCTACGAGCAGTACTTC
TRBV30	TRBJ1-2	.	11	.	CACPANYGYTF	TGTGCCTGTCCAGCTAACTATGGCTACACCTTC
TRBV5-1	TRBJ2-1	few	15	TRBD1	CASSLGQGSYNEQFF	TGCGCCAGCAGCTTGGGACAGGGGTCCTACAATGAGCAGTTCTTC
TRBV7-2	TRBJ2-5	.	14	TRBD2	CASSLEPSGGAQYF	TGTGCCAGCAGCTTAGAGCCTAGCGGGGGGGCCCAGTACTTC
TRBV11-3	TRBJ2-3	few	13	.	CASSLGPTDTQYF	TGTGCCAGCAGCTTGGGGCCGACAGATACGCAGTATTTT